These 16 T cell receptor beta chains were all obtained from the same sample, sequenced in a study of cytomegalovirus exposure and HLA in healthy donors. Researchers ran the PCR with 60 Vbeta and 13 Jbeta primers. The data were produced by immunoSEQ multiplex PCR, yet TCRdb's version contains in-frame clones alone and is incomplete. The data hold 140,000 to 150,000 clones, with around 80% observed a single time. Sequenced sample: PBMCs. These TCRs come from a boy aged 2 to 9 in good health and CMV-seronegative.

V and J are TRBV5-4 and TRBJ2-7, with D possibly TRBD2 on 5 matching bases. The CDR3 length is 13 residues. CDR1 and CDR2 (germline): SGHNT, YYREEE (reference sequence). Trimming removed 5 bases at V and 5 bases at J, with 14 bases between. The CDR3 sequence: CASRSLRAHEQYF. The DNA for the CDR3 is TGTGCCAGCAGATCGCTGAGGGCCCACGAGCAGTACTTC.

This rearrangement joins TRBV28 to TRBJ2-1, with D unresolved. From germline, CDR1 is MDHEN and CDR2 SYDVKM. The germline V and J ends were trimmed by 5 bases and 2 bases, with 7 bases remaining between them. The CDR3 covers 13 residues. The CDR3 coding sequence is TGTGCCAGCAGTCCTCCTACCTACAATGAGCAGTTCTTC. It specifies CASSPPTYNEQFF.

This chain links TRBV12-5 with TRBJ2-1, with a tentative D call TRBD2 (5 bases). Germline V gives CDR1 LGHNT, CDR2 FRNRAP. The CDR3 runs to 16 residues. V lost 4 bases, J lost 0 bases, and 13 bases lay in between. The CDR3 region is CASGSPGTDSYNEQFF. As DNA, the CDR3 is TGTGCTAGTGGTTCACCGGGAACAGACTCCTACAATGAGCAGTTCTTC.

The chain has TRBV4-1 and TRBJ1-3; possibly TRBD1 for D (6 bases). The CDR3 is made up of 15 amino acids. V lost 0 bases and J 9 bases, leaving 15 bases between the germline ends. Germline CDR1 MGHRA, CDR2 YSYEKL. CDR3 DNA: TGCGCCAGCAGCCAAGATCGAGGACAGCCTGGCACCATATATTTT. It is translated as CASSQDRGQPGTIYF.

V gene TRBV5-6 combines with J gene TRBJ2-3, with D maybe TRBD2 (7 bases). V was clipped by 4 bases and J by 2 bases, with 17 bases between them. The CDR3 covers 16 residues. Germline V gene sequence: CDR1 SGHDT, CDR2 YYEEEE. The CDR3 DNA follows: TGTGCCAGCAGCACCTGGGGGGGGCGACCCACAGATACGCAGTATTTT. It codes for CASSTWGGRPTDTQYF.

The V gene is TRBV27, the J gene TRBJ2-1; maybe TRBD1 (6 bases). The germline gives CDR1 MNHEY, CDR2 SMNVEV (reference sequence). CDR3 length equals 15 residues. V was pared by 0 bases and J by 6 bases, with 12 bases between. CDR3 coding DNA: TGTGCCAGCAGTTTATCGGGGGCTCCAGGCAATGAGCAGTTCTTC. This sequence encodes CASSLSGAPGNEQFF.

The CDR3 DNA is TGTGCCATCAGACAAGACAGGAGGAACACTGAAGCTTTCTTT. Amino acids: CAIRQDRRNTEAFF. V and J are TRBV10-3 and TRBJ1-1; a weak D match, TRBD1 (6 bases). The germline V gene has CDR1 ENHRY and CDR2 SYGVKD. The CDR3 spans 14 residues. Trimming left V 6 bases short and J 1 base short, with 12 bases between.

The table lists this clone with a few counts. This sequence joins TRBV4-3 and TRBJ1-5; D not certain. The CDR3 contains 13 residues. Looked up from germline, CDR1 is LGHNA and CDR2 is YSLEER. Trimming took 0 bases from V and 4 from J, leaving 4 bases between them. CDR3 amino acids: CASSQEQNQPQHF. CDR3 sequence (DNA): TGCGCCAGCAGCCAAGAGCAGAATCAGCCCCAGCATTTT.

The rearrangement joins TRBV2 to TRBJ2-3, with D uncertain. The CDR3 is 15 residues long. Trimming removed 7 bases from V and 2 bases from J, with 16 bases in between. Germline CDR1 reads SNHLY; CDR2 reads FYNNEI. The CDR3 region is CASKVPRLITDTQYF. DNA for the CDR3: TGTGCCAGCAAAGTTCCTAGATTAATCACAGATACGCAGTATTTT. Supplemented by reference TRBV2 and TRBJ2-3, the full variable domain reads EPEVTQTPSHQVTQMGQEVILRCVPISNHLYFYWYRQILGQKVEFLVSFYNNEISEKSEIFDDQFSVERPDGSNFTLKIRSTKLEDSAMYFCASKVPRLITDTQYFGPGTRLTVL.

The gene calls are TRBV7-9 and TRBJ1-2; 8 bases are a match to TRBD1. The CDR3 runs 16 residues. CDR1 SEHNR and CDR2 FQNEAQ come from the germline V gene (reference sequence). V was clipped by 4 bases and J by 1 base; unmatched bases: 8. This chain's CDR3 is CASSYPGQENNYGYTF. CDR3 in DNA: TGTGCCAGCAGCTACCCGGGACAGGAGAATAACTATGGCTACACCTTC.

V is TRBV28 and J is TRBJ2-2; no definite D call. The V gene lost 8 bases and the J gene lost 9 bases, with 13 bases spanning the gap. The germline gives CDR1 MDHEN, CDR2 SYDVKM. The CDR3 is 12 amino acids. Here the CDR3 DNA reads TGTGCCAGCTCTCCTGGCCCGCGGGAGCTGTTTTTT. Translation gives CASSPGPRELFF.

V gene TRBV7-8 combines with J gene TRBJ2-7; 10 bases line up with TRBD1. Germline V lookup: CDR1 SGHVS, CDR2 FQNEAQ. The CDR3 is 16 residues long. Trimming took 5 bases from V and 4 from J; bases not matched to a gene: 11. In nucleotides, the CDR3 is TGTGCCAGCAGCCCTCTTTTGGGGACAGGGGCGTACGAGCAGTACTTC. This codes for CASSPLLGTGAYEQYF.

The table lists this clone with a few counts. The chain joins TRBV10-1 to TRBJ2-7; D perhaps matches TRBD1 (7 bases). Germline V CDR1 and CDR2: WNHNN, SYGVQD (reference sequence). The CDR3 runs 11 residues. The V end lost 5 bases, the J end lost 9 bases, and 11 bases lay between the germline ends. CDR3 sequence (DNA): TGCGCCAGCAGTCAGGGGGGAATGCAGTACTTC. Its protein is CASSQGGMQYF.

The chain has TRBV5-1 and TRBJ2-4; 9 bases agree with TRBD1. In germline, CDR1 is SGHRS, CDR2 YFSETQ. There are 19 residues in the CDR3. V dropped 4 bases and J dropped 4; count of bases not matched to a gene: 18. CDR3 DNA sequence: TGCGCCAGCAGCCGACCCAACGCTACAGGGGGCGGACAAAAAAACATTCAGTACTTC. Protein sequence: CASSRPNATGGGQKNIQYF.

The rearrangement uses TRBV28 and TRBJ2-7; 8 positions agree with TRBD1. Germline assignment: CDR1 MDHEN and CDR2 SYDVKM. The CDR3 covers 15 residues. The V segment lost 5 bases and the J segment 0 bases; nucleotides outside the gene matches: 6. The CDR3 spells CASSPWTGSSYEQYF. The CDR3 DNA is TGTGCCAGCAGTCCCTGGACAGGGAGCTCCTACGAGCAGTACTTC. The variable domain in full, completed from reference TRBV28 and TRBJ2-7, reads DVKVTQSSRYLVKRTGEKVFLECVQDMDHENMFWYRQDPGLGLRLIYFSYDVKMKEKGDIPEGYSVSREKKERFSLILESASTNQTSMYLCASSPWTGSSYEQYFGPGTRLTVT.

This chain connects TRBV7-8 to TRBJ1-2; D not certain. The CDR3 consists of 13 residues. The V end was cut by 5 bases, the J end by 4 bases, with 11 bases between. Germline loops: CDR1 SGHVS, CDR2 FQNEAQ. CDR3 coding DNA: TGTGCCAGCAGCGAGGGAAGGCTCTATGGCTACACCTTC. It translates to CASSEGRLYGYTF.